This T cell receptor (beta chain) appears in the sequencing data of a study of identical twins. Overall study findings and caveats: Out-of-frame alpha sequences shared between twins exhibited an excess of low generation probability. Out-of-frame beta sequences exhibited a weaker degree of excess twin sharing.

The CDR3 is 14 residues long. Germline values: CDR1 LNHNV, CDR2 YYDKDF (reference sequence). V lost 5 bases and J lost 5; bases outside the gene matches: 8. This clonotype has just a few counts. The antigen remains unidentified. TCRdb reprocessed the 5' RACE reads via MiXCR and lists one record per CDR3 protein. Of around 200,000 distinct CDR3 sequences in the sample, around a tenth were seen once. The sequence was collected from a woman under 30 in good health. The chain employs TRBV15 and TRBJ2-5; TRBD2 matches 7 bases. The specimen was memory (CD45RO+) T cells sorted from blood. CDR3 amino acids: CATSQRDFGETQYF. Here the CDR3 DNA reads TGTGCCACCAGCCAGCGGGACTTTGGGGAGACCCAGTACTTC.